This T cell receptor beta chain emerged from a study of blood T cell repertoires in COVID-19. Turning to the study itself: Both acute and convalescent COVID-19 samples were obtained from the United States, Italy and Spain. T cells, B-cell-depleted T cells, or PBMCs supplied cDNA or gDNA.

In the original workflow: The authors estimated nucleated cell counts from reference gene primer amplification. Produced via immunoSEQ multiplex PCR; TCRdb's table is partial and in-frame only. V, J and clone size derive from that table, while D and trimming were established from the DNA sequence. The sample records tens of thousands of clones, roughly 84% being singletons. The V and J ends lost 1 base and 2 bases respectively, with 11 bases between them. CDR3 length: 14 residues. Germline V gene sequence: CDR1 GTSNPN, CDR2 SVGIG (reference sequence). The clonotype originates from a man aged 55 to 70 with acute or convalescent COVID-19. The sequenced sample was peripheral blood. This chain uses TRBV30 with TRBJ1-2, with D maybe TRBD1 (5 bases). In nucleotides, the CDR3 is TGTGCCTGGAGTGCCGGGAGGGGCAACTATGGCTACACCTTC. This codes for CAWSAGRGNYGYTF.